These 14 T cell receptor beta chains originate from one sample sequenced in a study of beta chain features in type 1 diabetes (dated by TCRdb to the late 2010s). Library preparation employed the immunoSEQ multiplex PCR assay. All of the isolated RNA was reverse transcribed with the High Capacity cDNA Reverse Transcription Kit, so expressed TCRB transcripts were sequenced. TCRdb provides this immuneACCESS table in a form limited to in-frame rearrangements. Some clones are lacking; in checked studies, under half of them reflect an unresolved V gene, and why the rest are absent is not known. This sample gives 600,000 to 650,000 clones in total; about 16% of them show up just once. Together, the top ten hold approximately 0.087% of the sample. The sample consisted of naive CD4+ T cells from blood. What this sample's cell subset or site label stands for: true naive CD4+ T cells. The receptors derive from a man younger than 35 in good health.

This clone was found a few times. The rearrangement links TRBV6-5 to TRBJ2-7, with TRBD2 matching 7 bases. Germline CDR1 is MNHEY and CDR2 is SVGAGI. The CDR3 has 15 residues. V lost 4 bases to trimming and J lost 5 bases; unmatched junction nucleotides: 11. Here the CDR3 DNA reads TGTGCCAGCAGTTTACGAATTTTCGGGGGGAACGAGCAGTACTTC. Residues: CASSLRIFGGNEQYF.

This clone was recorded a few times. The J gene is TRBJ2-1, the V gene TRBV7-2; 11 bases line up with TRBD2. The CDR3 has 15 residues. V lost 1 base and J lost 6; bases outside the gene matches: 2. Germline V gives CDR1 SGHTA, CDR2 FQGNSA. CDR3 nucleotides: TGTGCCAGCAGCTTAGGGACTAGCGGGTTCAATGAGCAGTTCTTC. Its translation: CASSLGTSGFNEQFF.

This clone was counted only a few times. The rearrangement links TRBV4-2 to TRBJ2-3, with D possibly called TRBD1 or TRBD2 (6 bases each). CDR1 is LGHNA, CDR2 YNFKEQ, per germline. V dropped 0 bases and J dropped 1 base, with 14 bases sitting between them. The CDR3 extends over 17 amino acids. CDR3 DNA: TGTGCCAGCAGCCAAGATGGGGGGCTCTTTCGCACAGATACGCAGTATTTT. It yields the protein CASSQDGGLFRTDTQYF.

This chain uses TRBV2 with TRBJ2-1; 7 bases match TRBD1. The CDR3 contains 14 residues. V was clipped by 4 bases and J by 6 bases; unmatched bases: 6. CDR1 SNHLY and CDR2 FYNNEI come from the germline V gene. The CDR3 region has the DNA TGTGCCAGCAGTGTGACAGGGTATAGCAATGAGCAGTTCTTC. This sequence encodes CASSVTGYSNEQFF.

The chain recombines TRBV4-1 with TRBJ2-1, with 11 bases matching TRBD1. CDR3 length equals 15 residues. Germline loops: CDR1 MGHRA, CDR2 YSYEKL. V was clipped by 5 bases and J by 8 bases; unmatched bases: 8. CDR3 residues: CASSSGTGGPYEQFF. As DNA, the CDR3 is TGCGCCAGCAGCTCCGGGACAGGGGGACCCTATGAGCAGTTCTTC.

This clone was recorded a few times. V gene TRBV29-1 combines with J gene TRBJ1-4, with D tentatively TRBD1 (5 bases). Between the trimmed V and J ends, which lost 6 bases and 0 bases, there was a span of 14 bases. The CDR3 is 15 residues long. Germline CDR1 reads SQVTM; CDR2 reads ANQGSEA. The CDR3 nucleotides read TGCAGCGTCGCGACAGACCCGGCAACTAATGAAAAACTGTTTTTT. Its translation is CSVATDPATNEKLFF.

This chain uses TRBV5-1 with TRBJ2-1; D is unresolved. The V and J ends lost 0 bases and 0 bases respectively, with 7 bases between them. The CDR3 is 15 amino acids. The germline gives CDR1 SGHRS, CDR2 YFSETQ. CDR3 sequence (DNA): TGCGCCAGCAGCTTGGGGCCAGCCTCCTACAATGAGCAGTTCTTC. It codes for CASSLGPASYNEQFF.

This chain joins TRBV5-1 and TRBJ2-6; D is undetermined. The CDR3 runs to 15 residues. Deletions cut 3 bases from V and 0 bases from J, with 7 bases between. The germline CDR1 and CDR2 sequences are SGHRS and YFSETQ. CDR3 DNA: TGCGCCAGCAGCTCCCATGGCTCTGGGGCCAACGTCCTGACTTTC. This gives the protein CASSSHGSGANVLTF. The entire variable domain, with the rest obtained from reference TRBV5-1 and TRBJ2-6, is as follows: KAGVTQTPRYLIKTRGQQVTLSCSPISGHRSVSWYQQTPGQGLQFLFEYFSETQRNKGNFPGRFSGRQFSNSRSEMNVSTLELGDSALYLCASSSHGSGANVLTFGAGSRLTVL.

This clone was counted only a few times. This chain joins TRBV7-9 and TRBJ1-4; no clear D gene. The germline V gene encodes CDR1 SEHNR and CDR2 FQNEAQ (reference sequence). The CDR3 contains 12 residues. The V end lost 10 bases, the J end lost 8 bases, and 14 bases lay between the germline ends. The CDR3 reads CATTGGLEKLFF. CDR3 sequence (DNA): TGTGCCACTACCGGAGGACTCGAAAAACTGTTTTTT.

This clone came up a few times. The chain uses TRBV2 and TRBJ2-7; 8 nucleotides match TRBD2. V shed 4 bases and J 2 bases; nucleotides not matched to a gene: 7. There are 15 residues in the CDR3. Germline V CDR1 and CDR2: SNHLY, FYNNEI. The CDR3 DNA sequence: TGTGCCAGCAGTGCCCGGGGGGGCAATCCCTACGAGCAGTACTTC. Amino acid sequence: CASSARGGNPYEQYF.

The V and J genes are TRBV28 and TRBJ2-3, with TRBD1 identical over 10 bases. Germline CDR1 reads MDHEN; CDR2 reads SYDVKM. CDR3 length: 16 residues. J gave up 1 base and V 3 bases, and 4 bases lay outside the gene matches. As DNA, the CDR3 is TGTGCCAGCAGTTTCTCCGGGACAGGGGGCACAGATACGCAGTATTTT. It encodes CASSFSGTGGTDTQYF.

This clone was found a few times. The chain combines TRBV29-1 with TRBJ2-1; D is uncertain. CDR3 length: 13 amino acids. Germline V gene data show CDR1 as SQVTM and CDR2 as ANQGSEA. The V and J ends lost 4 bases and 0 bases respectively, with 7 bases between them. The CDR3 DNA is TGCAGCGTTGCAGAGAGCTCCTACAATGAGCAGTTCTTC. Translated: CSVAESSYNEQFF.

This clone turned up a few times. A read error may account for a junction end that differs from germline. V usage is TRBV6-1 and J usage is TRBJ1-5, with 7 bases identical to TRBD1. The germline gives CDR1 MNHNS, CDR2 SASEGT. The CDR3 runs 12 residues. The CDR3 reads CACRGSLQPQHF. As DNA, the CDR3 is TGTGCCTGCAGGGGGTCTCTTCAGCCCCAGCATTTT.

This chain links TRBV11-2 with TRBJ2-7, with no clear D. The CDR3 has 14 amino acids. CDR1 and CDR2 (germline): SGHAT, FQNNGV. V lost 0 bases to trimming and J lost 3 bases, with 9 bases between them. CDR3 protein: CASSLEWSFYEQYF. In nucleotides, the CDR3 is TGTGCCAGCAGCTTAGAGTGGAGTTTCTACGAGCAGTACTTC.